Following are 3 T cell receptor beta chains from one sample sequenced in a study of blood T cell repertoires in COVID-19. Measured with immunoSEQ multiplex PCR; TCRdb has only the in-frame clones, and not every one. The data contain over 120,000 clones, roughly 80% of them seen just once; the ten biggest clones take up 3.5%. Source material: peripheral blood. These receptors originate from a man in his 70s who had recovered from COVID-19.

The chain is built from TRBV19 and TRBJ2-1, with 8 bases that match TRBD2. V lost 8 bases and J lost 4; bases outside the gene matches: 10. The CDR3 has 15 amino acids. Germline V lookup: CDR1 LNHDA, CDR2 SQIVND (reference sequence). This CDR3 reads CASGDTSGNYNEQFF. DNA for the CDR3: TGTGCCAGTGGCGACACTAGCGGTAATTACAATGAGCAGTTCTTC. The full variable domain, with the rest looked up from reference TRBV19 and TRBJ2-1, is DGGITQSPKYLFRKEGQNVTLSCEQNLNHDAMYWYRQDPGQGLRLIYYSQIVNDFQKGDIAEGYSVSREKKESFPLTVTSAQKNPTAFYLCASGDTSGNYNEQFFGPGTRLTVL.

This sequence joins TRBV21-1 and TRBJ2-7; the table's D call, TRBD1, was not checked against the DNA. TRBV21-1 represents a pseudogene. The CDR3 sequence is 14 residues long. CDR3 sequence: CASSKRQGTYEQYF. DNA of the CDR3: TGTGCCAGCAGCAAAAGACAGGGTACCTACGAGCAGTACTTC.

This clone was seen more than once but under ten times. The chain employs TRBV18 and TRBJ1-2; D possibly corresponds to TRBD1 (5 bases). V was shortened by 2 bases and J by 5 bases, with 15 bases between the two germline ends. The CDR3 is made up of 15 amino acids. Germline V lookup: CDR1 KGHSH, CDR2 LQKENI. This chain's CDR3 is CASSPREGVGYGYTF. Written as DNA, the CDR3 is TGTGCCAGCTCACCAAGAGAAGGGGTCGGGTATGGCTACACCTTC. The complete variable domain, with remaining parts taken from reference TRBV18 and TRBJ1-2, reads NAGVMQNPRHLVRRRGQEARLRCSPMKGHSHVYWYRQLPEEGLKFMVYLQKENIIDESGMPKERFSAEFPKEGPSILRIQQVVRGDSAAYFCASSPREGVGYGYTFGSGTRLTVV.